A single sample gave rise to the 2 T cell receptor beta chains below, sequenced in a study of Ad26.COV2.S vaccination and SARS-CoV-2 variants (dated by TCRdb to the early 2020s). The treatment or condition label on this specimen signifies: some 19 received Ad26.COV2.S at low or high dose, single or two shots; roughly five received placebo; per-sample allocation not given. Repertoires of vaccine and placebo recipients were sequenced from samples collected on day 63 after the first injection. Library preparation was by the immunoSEQ multiplex PCR assay. The immuneACCESS repertoire file appears here via TCRdb, limited to in-frame rearrangements. These files lack a portion of the clones; in checked studies, under half of the deficit traces to unresolved V genes, and the cause of the others is not known. Recorded for this sample are approximately 460,000 clones; 80% to 90% of them occurred a single time. The top ten hold over 1.5% of the sample.

Sequencing used peripheral blood, obtained in a trial of Ad26.COV2.S vaccine versus placebo. The receptors were sampled from a person between 18 and 59 years old who received the Ad26.COV2.S COVID-19 vaccine or a placebo.

This rearrangement joins TRBV10-3 to TRBJ2-7, with 10 bases lining up with TRBD2. CDR1 and CDR2 from the germline V gene are ENHRY and SYGVKD. The CDR3 contains 16 residues. V lost 6 bases and J lost 4; bases outside the gene matches: 12. CDR3 DNA sequence: TGTGCCATCAGCTCACTACTAGCGGGGACCACTTACGAGCAGTACTTC. It is translated as CAISSLLAGTTYEQYF.

V usage is TRBV7-3 and J usage is TRBJ2-2; TRBD2 agrees at 9 bases. Germline lookup yields CDR1 SGHTA and CDR2 FQGTGA. The CDR3 runs 14 residues. J gave up 8 bases and V 3 bases, and 4 bases lay outside the gene matches. The CDR3 DNA sequence: TGTGCCAGCAGCTTGGTGCGGGAGGGAGGGGAGCTGTTTTTT. Protein: CASSLVREGGELFF.